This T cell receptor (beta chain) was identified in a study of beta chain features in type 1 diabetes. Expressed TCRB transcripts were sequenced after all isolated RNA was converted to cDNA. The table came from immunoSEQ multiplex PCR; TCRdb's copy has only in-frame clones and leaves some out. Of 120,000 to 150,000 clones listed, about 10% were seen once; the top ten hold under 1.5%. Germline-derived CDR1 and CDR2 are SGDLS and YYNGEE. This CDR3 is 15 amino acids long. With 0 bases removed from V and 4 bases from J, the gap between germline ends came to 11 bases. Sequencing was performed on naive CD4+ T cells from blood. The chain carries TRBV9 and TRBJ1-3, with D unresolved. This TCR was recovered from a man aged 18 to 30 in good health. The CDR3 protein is CASSVVGGRGNTIYF. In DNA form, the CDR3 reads TGTGCCAGCAGCGTAGTAGGAGGGAGAGGAAACACCATATATTTT.